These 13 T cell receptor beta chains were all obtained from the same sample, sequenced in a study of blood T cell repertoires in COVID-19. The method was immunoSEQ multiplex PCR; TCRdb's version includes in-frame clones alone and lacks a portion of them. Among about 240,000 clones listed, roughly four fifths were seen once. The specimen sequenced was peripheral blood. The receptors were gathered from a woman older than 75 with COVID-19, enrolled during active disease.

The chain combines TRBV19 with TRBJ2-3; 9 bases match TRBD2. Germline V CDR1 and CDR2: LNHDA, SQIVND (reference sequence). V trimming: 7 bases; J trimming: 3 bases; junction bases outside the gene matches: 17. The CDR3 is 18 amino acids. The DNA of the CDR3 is TGTGCCAGTACTCGCACCACTGTTAGCGGGAGAATGACAGATACGCAGTATTTT. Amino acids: CASTRTTVSGRMTDTQYF.

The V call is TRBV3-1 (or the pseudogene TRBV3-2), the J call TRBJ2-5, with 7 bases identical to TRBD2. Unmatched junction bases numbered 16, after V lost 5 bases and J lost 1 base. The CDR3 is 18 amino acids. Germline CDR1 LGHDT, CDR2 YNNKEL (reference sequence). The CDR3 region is CASSSRFLLSGSQETQYF. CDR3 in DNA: TGTGCCAGCAGCTCACGTTTTTTGCTTAGCGGGTCCCAAGAGACCCAGTACTTC.

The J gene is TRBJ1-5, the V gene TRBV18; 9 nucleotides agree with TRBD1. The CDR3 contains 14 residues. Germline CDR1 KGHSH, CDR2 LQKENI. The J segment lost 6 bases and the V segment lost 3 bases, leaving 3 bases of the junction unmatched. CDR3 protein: CASSPTGGGQPQHF. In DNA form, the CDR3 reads TGTGCCAGCTCACCTACAGGGGGCGGTCAGCCCCAGCATTTT.

The CDR3 DNA reads as TGTGCCAGTAGTTTCAGGCTGGGGGGGCAGGGGATTAACATTCAGTACTTC. Translated, it gives CASSFRLGGQGINIQYF. J is TRBJ2-4 and V is TRBV19, with D tentatively TRBD2 (7 bases). Between the trimmed V and J ends, which lost 5 bases and 7 bases, there was a span of 24 bases. There are 17 residues in the CDR3. Germline V CDR1 and CDR2: LNHDA, SQIVND (reference sequence).

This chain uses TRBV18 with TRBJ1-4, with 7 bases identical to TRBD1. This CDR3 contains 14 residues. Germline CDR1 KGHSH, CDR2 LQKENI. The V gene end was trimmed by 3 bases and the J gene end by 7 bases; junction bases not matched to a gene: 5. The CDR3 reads CASSPPDRAEKLFF. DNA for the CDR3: TGTGCCAGCTCACCTCCCGACAGGGCTGAAAAACTGTTTTTT.

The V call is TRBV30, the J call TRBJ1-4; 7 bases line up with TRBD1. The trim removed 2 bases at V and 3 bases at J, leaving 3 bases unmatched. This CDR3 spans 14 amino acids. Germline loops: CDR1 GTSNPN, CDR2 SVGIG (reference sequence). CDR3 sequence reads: CAWSHQGANEKLFF. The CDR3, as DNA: TGTGCCTGGAGTCACCAGGGGGCTAATGAAAAACTGTTTTTT.

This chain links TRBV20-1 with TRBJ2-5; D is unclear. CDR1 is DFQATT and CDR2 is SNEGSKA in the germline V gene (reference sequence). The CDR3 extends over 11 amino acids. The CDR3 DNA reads TGCTCGTCCTGGCGGCAAGAGACCCAGTACTTC. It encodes CSSWRQETQYF.

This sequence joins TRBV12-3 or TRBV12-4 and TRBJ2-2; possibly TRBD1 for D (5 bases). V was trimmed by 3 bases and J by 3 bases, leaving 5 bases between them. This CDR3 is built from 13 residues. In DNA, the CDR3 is TGTGCCAGCAGTTTCAGGGACACCGGGGAGCTGTTTTTT. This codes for CASSFRDTGELFF.

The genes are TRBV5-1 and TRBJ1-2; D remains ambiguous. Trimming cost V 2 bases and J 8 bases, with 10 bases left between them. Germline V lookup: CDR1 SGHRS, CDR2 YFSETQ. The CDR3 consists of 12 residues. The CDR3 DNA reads TGCGCCAGCAGCTTAGACTTGGAGGGCTACACCTTC. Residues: CASSLDLEGYTF.

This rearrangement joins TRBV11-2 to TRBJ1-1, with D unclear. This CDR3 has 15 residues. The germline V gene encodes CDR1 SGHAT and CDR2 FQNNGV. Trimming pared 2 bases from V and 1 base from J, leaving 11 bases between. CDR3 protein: CASSLLVMRNTEAFF. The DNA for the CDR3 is TGTGCCAGCAGCTTATTAGTTATGAGGAACACTGAAGCTTTCTTT.

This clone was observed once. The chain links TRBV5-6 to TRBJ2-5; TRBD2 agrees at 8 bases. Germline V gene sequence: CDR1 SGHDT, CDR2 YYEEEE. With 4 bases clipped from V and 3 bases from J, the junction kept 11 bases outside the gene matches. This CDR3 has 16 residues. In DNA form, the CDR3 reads TGTGCCAGCAGCCCTTTAAAGGAGCGGGGGAAAGAGACCCAGTACTTC. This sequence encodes CASSPLKERGKETQYF.

CDR3 region: CASTQGGFSYTF. DNA for the CDR3: TGTGCCAGTACTCAGGGGGGCTTCAGCTACACCTTC. V usage is TRBV12-3 or TRBV12-4 and J usage is TRBJ1-2, with TRBD1 matching 7 bases. The junction had 10 bases not matched to a gene; V was cut back by 9 bases and J by 9 bases. This CDR3 comprises 12 residues.

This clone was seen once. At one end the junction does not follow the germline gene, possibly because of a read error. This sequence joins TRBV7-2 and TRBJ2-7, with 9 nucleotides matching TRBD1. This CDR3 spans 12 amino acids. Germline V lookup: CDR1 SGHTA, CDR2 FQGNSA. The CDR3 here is CASSLVNGQGHF. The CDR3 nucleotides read TGTGCCAGCAGCTTAGTAAACGGACAGGGGCACTTC.